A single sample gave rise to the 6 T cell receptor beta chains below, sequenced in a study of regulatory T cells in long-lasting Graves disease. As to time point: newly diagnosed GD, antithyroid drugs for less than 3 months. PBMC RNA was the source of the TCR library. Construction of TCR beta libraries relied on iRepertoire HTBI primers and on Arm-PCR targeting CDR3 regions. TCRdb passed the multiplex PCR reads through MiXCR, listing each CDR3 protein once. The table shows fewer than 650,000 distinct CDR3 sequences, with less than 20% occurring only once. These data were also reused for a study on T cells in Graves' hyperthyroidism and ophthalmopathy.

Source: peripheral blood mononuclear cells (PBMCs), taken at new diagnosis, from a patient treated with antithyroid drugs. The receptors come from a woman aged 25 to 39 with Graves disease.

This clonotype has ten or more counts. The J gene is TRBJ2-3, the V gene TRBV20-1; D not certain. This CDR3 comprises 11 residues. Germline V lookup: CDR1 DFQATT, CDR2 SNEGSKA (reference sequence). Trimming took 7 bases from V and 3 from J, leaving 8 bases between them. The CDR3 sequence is CSVTWTDTQYF. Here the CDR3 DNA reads TGCAGTGTGACTTGGACAGATACGCAGTATTTT.

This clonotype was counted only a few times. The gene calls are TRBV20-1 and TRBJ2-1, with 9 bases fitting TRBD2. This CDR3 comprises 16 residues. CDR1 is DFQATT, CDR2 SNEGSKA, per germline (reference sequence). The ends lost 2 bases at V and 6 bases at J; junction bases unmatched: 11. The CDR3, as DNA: TGCAGTGCTAGAATCCCCGGCGGGAGGGCCATCAATGAGCAGTTCTTC. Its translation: CSARIPGGRAINEQFF.

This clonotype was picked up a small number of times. In DNA, the CDR3 is TGTGCCAGCAGCGTAAGGACTAGCGGGAGAGCATACGAGCAGTACTTC. Its translation is CASSVRTSGRAYEQYF. The gene calls are TRBV7-9 and TRBJ2-7, with TRBD2 identical over 13 bases. This CDR3 spans 16 amino acids. In germline, CDR1 is SEHNR, CDR2 FQNEAQ (reference sequence). V was pared by 5 bases and J by 4 bases, with 8 bases of the junction left unmatched.

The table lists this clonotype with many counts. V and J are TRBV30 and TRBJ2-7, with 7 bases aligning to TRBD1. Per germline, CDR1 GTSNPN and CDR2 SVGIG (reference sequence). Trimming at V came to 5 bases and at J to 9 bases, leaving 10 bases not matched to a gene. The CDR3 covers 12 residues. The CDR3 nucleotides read TGTGCCTGGGACAGGGCGCCGAACGGGCAGTACTTC. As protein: CAWDRAPNGQYF. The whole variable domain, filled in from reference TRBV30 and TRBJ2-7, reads SQTIHQWPATLVQPVGSPLSLECTVEGTSNPNLYWYRQAAGRGLQLLFYSVGIGQISSEVPQNLSASRPQDRQFILSSKKLLLSDSGFYLCAWDRAPNGQYFGPGTRLTVT.

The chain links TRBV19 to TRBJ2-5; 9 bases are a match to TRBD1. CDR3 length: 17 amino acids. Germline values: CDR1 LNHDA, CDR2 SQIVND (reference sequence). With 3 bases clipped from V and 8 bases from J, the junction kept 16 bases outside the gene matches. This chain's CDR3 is CASSIGGPQTGGFTQYF. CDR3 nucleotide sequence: TGTGCCAGTAGTATTGGGGGTCCCCAAACAGGGGGCTTTACCCAGTACTTC. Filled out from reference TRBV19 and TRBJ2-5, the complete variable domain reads DGGITQSPKYLFRKEGQNVTLSCEQNLNHDAMYWYRQDPGQGLRLIYYSQIVNDFQKGDIAEGYSVSREKKESFPLTVTSAQKNPTAFYLCASSIGGPQTGGFTQYFGPGTRLLVL.

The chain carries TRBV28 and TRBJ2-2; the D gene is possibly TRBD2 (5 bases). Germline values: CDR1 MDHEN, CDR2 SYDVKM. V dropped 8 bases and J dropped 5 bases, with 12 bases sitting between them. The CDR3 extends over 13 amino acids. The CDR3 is CASRRSGTGELFF. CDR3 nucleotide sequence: TGTGCCAGCCGACGTTCGGGGACCGGGGAGCTGTTTTTT.